What follows are 19 T cell receptor beta chains derived from one specimen sequenced in a study of T cell repertoires in ileal Crohn's disease. Time point specified: neoterminal ileum biopsy at postoperative endoscopy, about 6 months after surgery. This table comes from immunoSEQ multiplex PCR, and its TCRdb copy is limited to in-frame clones, with some not included. The repertoire consists of more than 60,000 clones, with approximately 91% occurring once and the leading ten covering about 2%. The sample taken for sequencing was ileal tissue. All receptors come from an adult with Crohn's disease.

The chain links TRBV6-1 to TRBJ1-2, with D possibly being TRBD1 (6 bases). CDR3 length: 14 residues. CDR1 is MNHNS, CDR2 SASEGT, per germline. Trimming shortened V by 10 bases and J by 4 bases, and 19 bases separated the two germline ends. This CDR3 is CATLQGATPYGYTF. DNA of the CDR3: TGTGCCACATTACAGGGAGCAACTCCCTATGGCTACACCTTC.

This rearrangement joins TRBV28 to TRBJ1-3, with no clear D. V lost 4 bases, J lost 8 bases, and 3 bases lay in between. Germline CDR1 and CDR2: MDHEN and SYDVKM. The CDR3 extends over 10 amino acids. DNA for the CDR3: TGTGCCAGCAGTTCGGACACCATATATTTT. As protein: CASSSDTIYF.

This clone was picked up one time. The chain recombines TRBV5-4 with TRBJ1-1; D is perhaps TRBD1 (5 bases). The CDR3 consists of 15 residues. Between the trimmed V and J ends, which lost 7 bases and 0 bases, there was a span of 16 bases. Germline assignment: CDR1 SGHNT and CDR2 YYREEE (reference sequence). The CDR3: CASYTPGVMNTEAFF. The CDR3 bases are TGTGCCAGCTATACACCGGGGGTCATGAACACTGAAGCTTTCTTT.

Notes on this clone: The junction and the germline gene differ at one end; a read error may be behind it. V and J are TRBV5-6 and TRBJ2-7; the D is unclear. This CDR3 is 10 amino acids long. Germline values: CDR1 SGHDT, CDR2 YYEEEE. CDR3 region: CASSRVVNLF. The CDR3 bases are TGTGCCAGCAGCCGCGTGGTGAACCTATTC.

The chain carries TRBV19 and TRBJ1-6, with a weak D call TRBD1 (6 bases). The CDR3 runs 17 residues. Trimming stripped 6 bases from V and 4 bases from J, with 19 bases between. Germline assignment: CDR1 LNHDA and CDR2 SQIVND (reference sequence). CDR3 sequence: CASSPYEDRGYNSPLHF. DNA for the CDR3: TGTGCCAGTAGCCCGTACGAGGACAGAGGTTATAATTCACCCCTCCACTTT.

A word on this clone: The junction shows a germline mismatch at one end, possibly a read error. The J gene is TRBJ1-1, the V gene TRBV2; 10 bases agree with TRBD1. Germline-derived CDR1 and CDR2 are SNHLY and FYNNEI. The CDR3 extends over 13 amino acids. The CDR3 bases are TGTGCCAGCAGCGAAGAGTGGACAGGGGGTGCTTTCTTT. Amino acid sequence: CASSEEWTGGAFF.

This clone was detected only once. The V and J genes are TRBV30 and TRBJ1-5; 11 positions agree with TRBD1. Germline CDR1 is GTSNPN and CDR2 is SVGIG (reference sequence). Trimming at V came to 3 bases and at J to 4 bases, leaving 2 bases not matched to a gene. The CDR3 loop spans 14 amino acids. The CDR3 reads CAWRGQGANQPQHF. The CDR3 DNA reads TGTGCCTGGAGAGGACAGGGGGCGAATCAGCCCCAGCATTTT.

CDR3 region: CASSATGPQRGYTF. CDR3 nucleotide sequence: TGTGCCAGCAGTGCGACAGGACCACAGCGTGGCTACACCTTC. This chain connects TRBV2 to TRBJ1-2; a possible D gene is TRBD1 (6 bases). The CDR3 is 14 amino acids. Germline CDR1 SNHLY, CDR2 FYNNEI. With 4 bases removed from V and 7 bases from J, the gap between germline ends came to 16 bases. The whole variable domain, remainder taken from reference TRBV2 and TRBJ1-2, is EPEVTQTPSHQVTQMGQEVILRCVPISNHLYFYWYRQILGQKVEFLVSFYNNEISEKSEIFDDQFSVERPDGSNFTLKIRSTKLEDSAMYFCASSATGPQRGYTFGSGTRLTVV.

The V gene is TRBV29-1, the J gene TRBJ2-2, with D tentatively TRBD2 (5 bases). V lost 4 bases and J lost 7, with 10 bases in between. Germline CDR1 is SQVTM and CDR2 is ANQGSEA. There are 12 residues in the CDR3. DNA of the CDR3: TGCAGCGTTGCGCTAGCCAGCGGGGAGCTGTTTTTT. It encodes CSVALASGELFF.

The J gene is TRBJ1-5, the V gene TRBV19, with TRBD1 matching 9 bases. The V gene end was trimmed by 7 bases and the J gene end by 4 bases; junction bases not matched to a gene: 5. The CDR3 runs to 14 residues. Germline V gene data show CDR1 as LNHDA and CDR2 as SQIVND (reference sequence). Here the CDR3 reads CASNGQGPNQPQHF. The CDR3 DNA is TGTGCCAGTAATGGACAGGGGCCGAATCAGCCCCAGCATTTT. Full variable domain (rest looked up from reference TRBV19 and TRBJ1-5): DGGITQSPKYLFRKEGQNVTLSCEQNLNHDAMYWYRQDPGQGLRLIYYSQIVNDFQKGDIAEGYSVSREKKESFPLTVTSAQKNPTAFYLCASNGQGPNQPQHFGDGTRLSIL.

The chain joins TRBV5-1 to TRBJ2-7; either TRBD1 or TRBD2 may supply D (5 bases each). CDR3 length equals 14 residues. In germline, CDR1 is SGHRS, CDR2 YFSETQ. The V and J ends lost 5 bases and 7 bases respectively, with 19 bases between them. The CDR3 DNA is TGCGCCAGCAGAGTGACAGAGGCGTCGGGGGAGCAGTACGTC. This codes for CASRVTEASGEQYV.

The V gene is TRBV7-2, the J gene TRBJ1-5; D uncertain. Germline values: CDR1 SGHTA, CDR2 FQGNSA. The CDR3 consists of 15 residues. Trimming removed 0 bases at V and 6 bases at J, with 12 bases between. CDR3 in amino acids: CASSLAPQEGQPQHF. For the CDR3, the DNA is TGTGCCAGCAGCTTAGCGCCCCAGGAAGGTCAGCCCCAGCATTTT.

The chain joins TRBV11-2 to TRBJ1-6, with 7 bases fitting TRBD1. CDR1 is SGHAT, CDR2 FQNNGV, per germline. The CDR3 totals 14 residues. Trimming removed 5 bases from V and 7 bases from J; junction bases left unmatched: 5. The CDR3 loop is CASSRGTVNSPLHF. As DNA, the CDR3 is TGTGCCAGCAGCAGAGGGACAGTCAATTCACCCCTCCACTTT.

CDR3 region: CASSREREAFF. DNA of the CDR3: TGTGCCAGCAGCCGGGAACGAGAAGCTTTCTTT. The gene calls are TRBV5-4 and TRBJ1-1; D gene unclear. The V and J ends lost 4 bases and 8 bases respectively, with 9 bases between them. Per the germline V gene, CDR1 is SGHNT and CDR2 is YYREEE (reference sequence). This CDR3 contains 11 residues.

The rearrangement links TRBV7-9 to TRBJ1-6, with unresolved D. Trimming took off 1 base at V and 4 bases at J, with 8 bases between the two ends. CDR1 and CDR2 from the germline V gene are SEHNR and FQNEAQ (reference sequence). The length of the CDR3 is 15 residues. CDR3 protein: CASSLVAGYNSPLHF. DNA for the CDR3: TGTGCCAGCAGCTTAGTAGCTGGGTATAATTCACCCCTCCACTTT.

The chain joins TRBV27 to TRBJ1-1; D is possibly TRBD1 (5 bases). V was cut by 5 bases and J by 7 bases, with 14 bases left in between. This CDR3 is 13 amino acids long. Germline V gene sequence: CDR1 MNHEY, CDR2 SMNVEV (reference sequence). The CDR3 DNA reads as TGTGCCAGCAGTGCCTCGAGTAGGGGTGAAGCTTTCTTT. Translation gives CASSASSRGEAFF.

The rearrangement links TRBV30 to TRBJ2-5; 14 bases align to TRBD2. Per germline, CDR1 GTSNPN and CDR2 SVGIG (reference sequence). CDR3 length equals 16 residues. Trimming took 3 bases from V and 5 from J; bases not matched to a gene: 8. The CDR3 loop is CAWSLGLAGEGETQYF. CDR3 in DNA: TGTGCCTGGAGCCTGGGACTAGCGGGAGAAGGCGAGACCCAGTACTTC.

This chain connects TRBV6-6 to TRBJ1-1; the D gene is possibly TRBD1 (6 bases). The CDR3 loop spans 13 amino acids. The V end lost 6 bases, the J end lost 4 bases, and 12 bases lay between the germline ends. Germline V gene sequence: CDR1 MNHNY, CDR2 SVGAGI (reference sequence). The CDR3 here is CASSLGTSTEAFF. CDR3 nucleotides: TGTGCCAGCAGCCTCGGGACATCCACTGAAGCTTTCTTT.

This rearrangement joins TRBV28 to TRBJ1-2; no clear D. Germline CDR1 MDHEN, CDR2 SYDVKM. Trimming took 1 base from V and 6 from J, leaving 12 bases between them. CDR3 length: 14 residues. Here the CDR3 DNA reads TGTGCCAGCAGTTTATTGTCGCTGTCTAATGGCTACACCTTC. Translating gives CASSLLSLSNGYTF.